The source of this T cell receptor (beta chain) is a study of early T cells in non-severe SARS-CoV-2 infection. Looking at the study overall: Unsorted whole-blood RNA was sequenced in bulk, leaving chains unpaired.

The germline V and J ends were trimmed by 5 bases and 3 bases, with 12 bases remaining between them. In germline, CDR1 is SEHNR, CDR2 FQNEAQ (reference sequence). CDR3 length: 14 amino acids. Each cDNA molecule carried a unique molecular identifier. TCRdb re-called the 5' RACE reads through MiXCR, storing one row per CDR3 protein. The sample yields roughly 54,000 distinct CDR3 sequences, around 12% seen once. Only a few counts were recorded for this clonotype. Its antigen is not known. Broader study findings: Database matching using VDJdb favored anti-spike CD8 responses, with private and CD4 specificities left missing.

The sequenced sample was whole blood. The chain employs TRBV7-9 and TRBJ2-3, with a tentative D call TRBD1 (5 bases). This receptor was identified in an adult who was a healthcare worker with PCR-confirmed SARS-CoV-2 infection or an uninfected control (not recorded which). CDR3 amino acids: CASSVGQGTDTQYF. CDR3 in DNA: TGTGCCAGCAGCGTAGGCCAGGGTACAGATACGCAGTATTTT.